These 6 T cell receptor beta chains were sequenced from one sample in a study of cytomegalovirus exposure and HLA in healthy donors. The PCR ran on 60 Vbeta and 13 Jbeta primers. The repertoire was sequenced with immunoSEQ multiplex PCR; TCRdb's copy has only in-frame clones and lacks some. The sample lists about 120,000 clones; roughly four fifths were seen once. The sample taken for sequencing was PBMCs. These receptors all stem from a woman between 18 and 29 years old in good health and CMV-seronegative.

This chain uses TRBV15 with TRBJ1-2, with D possibly being TRBD1 (5 bases). Germline V lookup: CDR1 LNHNV, CDR2 YYDKDF (reference sequence). V gave up 8 bases and J gave up 6 bases, with 16 bases separating them. The CDR3 runs to 13 residues. The CDR3 reads CATLTGHGHGYTF. The CDR3 region has the DNA TGTGCCACCCTAACTGGACATGGACATGGCTACACCTTC.

The chain couples TRBV6-5 to TRBJ1-2; 8 bases align to TRBD1. J gave up 4 bases and V 6 bases, and 7 bases lay outside the gene matches. The CDR3 spans 14 residues. The germline V gene has CDR1 MNHEY and CDR2 SVGAGI. This CDR3 reads CASRPRGPIYGYTF. The CDR3 DNA is TGTGCCAGCAGACCCAGGGGGCCGATCTATGGCTACACCTTC.

This clone was picked up one time. The V and J genes are TRBV6-5 and TRBJ2-7; 7 bases line up with TRBD1. J gave up 1 base and V 6 bases, and 9 bases lay outside the gene matches. Germline CDR1 is MNHEY and CDR2 is SVGAGI. CDR3 size: 15 residues. The CDR3 here is CASRLQGGASYEQYF. The CDR3 DNA follows: TGTGCCAGCAGGTTACAAGGGGGCGCGTCCTACGAGCAGTACTTC.

The genes are TRBV25-1 and TRBJ1-6, with a weak D call TRBD1 (6 bases). Germline CDR1 and CDR2: MGHDK and SYGVNS. The V end was cut by 7 bases, the J end by 0 bases, with 10 bases between. This CDR3 comprises 15 residues. CDR3 amino acids: CASTTGSSYNSPLHF. CDR3 nucleotide sequence: TGTGCCAGCACCACAGGGAGCTCCTATAATTCACCCCTCCACTTT.

V gene TRBV10-3 combines with J gene TRBJ2-1; 9 bases are a match to TRBD2. CDR3 length: 18 amino acids. Trimming cost V 2 bases and J 8 bases; bases outside gene matches: 16. CDR1 and CDR2 from the germline V gene are ENHRY and SYGVKD. The CDR3 sequence: CAISELNTGTSISHEQFF. CDR3 nucleotide sequence: TGTGCCATCAGTGAGCTTAATACCGGGACTAGCATCAGTCATGAGCAGTTCTTC.

CDR3 protein: CASSLGQGNEQYF. The CDR3 DNA reads as TGTGCCAGCAGCTTGGGACAGGGAAACGAGCAGTACTTC. The chain couples TRBV7-8 to TRBJ2-7; 9 positions match TRBD1. This CDR3 spans 13 amino acids. V was pared by 3 bases and J by 5 bases, with 2 bases of the junction left unmatched. Germline V CDR1 and CDR2: SGHVS, FQNEAQ.